This entry lists 6 T cell receptor beta chains sequenced from one sample in a study of CXCR3-negative and CXCR3-positive naive CD8 T cells. Via 5' RACE with UMI labels, TRB cDNA libraries were prepared. TCRdb reprocessed the 5' RACE reads; each CDR3 protein has one entry and no DNA is given. The listing records over 100,000 distinct CDR3 sequences. Specimen: naive CXCR3- CD8+ T cells from blood. Subset here: CD45RO-CCR7+CD27+CD95- naive CD8+ T cells lacking CXCR3 (TNR3-). The receptors originated from a human donor in good health. Some clones in this sample may be carry-over from other donors' samples.

The chain couples TRBV28 to TRBJ2-7; TCRdb's D call of TRBD1 is untestable without DNA. The CDR3 has 16 residues. The germline V gene has CDR1 MDHEN and CDR2 SYDVKM. CDR3 residues: CASSSALGDGTYEQYF. Based on the CDR3 plus reference TRBV28 and TRBJ2-7, the full variable domain is DVKVTQSSRYLVKRTGEKVFLECVQDMDHENMFWYRQDPGLGLRLIYFSYDVKMKEKGDIPEGYSVSREKKERFSLILESASTNQTSMYLCASSSALGDGTYEQYFGPGTRLTVT.

The V gene is TRBV7-6, the J gene TRBJ2-2; lacking DNA, the TRBD1 call made by TCRdb goes unchecked. The germline V gene encodes CDR1 SGHVS and CDR2 FNYEAQ. This CDR3 comprises 16 residues. CDR3 loop: CASSLAPALNTGELFF.

The chain has TRBV10-3 and TRBJ2-7; TCRdb designates TRBD1, a call that cannot be tested without DNA. The V gene's germline CDR1 is ENHRY and CDR2 SYGVKD. This CDR3 has 16 residues. CDR3 sequence reads: CAISDPRDRLAYEQYF.

V and J are TRBV13 and TRBJ2-3; the D call of TRBD1 rests on TCRdb alone, since no DNA is present to check it. This CDR3 is 17 amino acids long. Germline CDR1 is PRHDT and CDR2 is FYEKMQ (reference sequence). This CDR3 reads CASSSTGGRSETDTQYF.

This chain links TRBV6-1 with TRBJ2-5; TCRdb returns TRBD1, unconfirmable since there is no DNA. The CDR3 loop spans 15 amino acids. Germline CDR1 and CDR2: MNHNS and SASEGT. CDR3 loop: CASSEATGRQETQYF.

The chain recombines TRBV7-8 with TRBJ1-4; TCRdb's D gene call, TRBD1, goes unchecked for lack of DNA. The CDR3 totals 16 residues. CDR1 SGHVS and CDR2 FQNEAQ come from the germline V gene. The CDR3 region is CASSLTTGDPSEKLFF.